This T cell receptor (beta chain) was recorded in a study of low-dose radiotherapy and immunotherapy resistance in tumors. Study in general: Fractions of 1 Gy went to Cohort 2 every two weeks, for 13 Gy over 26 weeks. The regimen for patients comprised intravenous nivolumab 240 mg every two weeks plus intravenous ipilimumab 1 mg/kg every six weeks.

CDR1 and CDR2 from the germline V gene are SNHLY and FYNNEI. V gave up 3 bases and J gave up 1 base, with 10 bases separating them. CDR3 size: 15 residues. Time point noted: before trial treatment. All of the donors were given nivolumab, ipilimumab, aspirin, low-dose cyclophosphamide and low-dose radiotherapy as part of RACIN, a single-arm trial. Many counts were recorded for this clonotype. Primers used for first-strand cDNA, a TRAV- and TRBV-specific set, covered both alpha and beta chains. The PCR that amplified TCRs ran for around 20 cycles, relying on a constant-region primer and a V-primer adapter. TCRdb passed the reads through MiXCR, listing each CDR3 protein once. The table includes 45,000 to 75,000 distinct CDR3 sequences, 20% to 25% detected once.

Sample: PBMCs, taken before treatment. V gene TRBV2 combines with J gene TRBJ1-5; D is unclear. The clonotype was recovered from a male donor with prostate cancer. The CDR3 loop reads CASSDWVGSNQPQHF. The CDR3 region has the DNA TGTGCCAGCAGTGACTGGGTGGGAAGCAATCAGCCCCAGCATTTT.